These 5 T cell receptor beta chains originate from one sample sequenced in a study of T cells in Graves' hyperthyroidism and ophthalmopathy. The investigators amplified TCR beta CDR3 regions from RNA transcripts. First-round RT-PCR of the TCR CDR3 relied on the HTBI primer set. TCRdb reprocessed the multiplex PCR reads via MiXCR and lists one record per CDR3 protein. There are 300,000 to 450,000 distinct CDR3 sequences in the sample; approximately 13% occur only once, and less than 25% lies in the top ten. Sample: blood. These receptors came from a man aged 25 to 40 with Graves' hyperthyroidism that later progressed to Graves' ophthalmopathy.

This clonotype was counted a few times. The V and J genes are TRBV6-1 and TRBJ2-5; D gene ambiguous. CDR1 is MNHNS, CDR2 SASEGT, per germline. CDR3 length: 11 residues. V was cut by 10 bases and J by 6 bases, with 12 bases left in between. CDR3 nucleotide sequence: TGTGCCAACGCAAATGAGAAGACCCAGTACTTC. Encoded protein: CANANEKTQYF.

This clonotype was counted many times. CDR3 protein: CASSPRPTTPEQYF. For the CDR3, the DNA is TGTGCCAGCAGCCCCCGCCCTACCACCCCCGAGCAGTACTTC. The chain couples TRBV9 to TRBJ2-7; no firm D call. Germline V lookup: CDR1 SGDLS, CDR2 YYNGEE. V dropped 4 bases and J dropped 6 bases, with 17 bases sitting between them. CDR3 length equals 14 residues.

The rearrangement links TRBV3-1 to TRBJ2-7, with TRBD2 identical over 7 bases. Per the germline V gene, CDR1 is LGHDT and CDR2 is YNNKEL (reference sequence). CDR3 length: 15 residues. The trim removed 0 bases at V and 4 bases at J, leaving 6 bases unmatched. The CDR3 here is CASSQEGRGWYEQYF. CDR3 bases: TGTGCCAGCAGCCAAGAGGGGAGGGGATGGTACGAGCAGTACTTC.

This clonotype was picked up a small number of times. This sequence joins TRBV4-2 and TRBJ1-5; 7 bases are shared with TRBD1. After removal of 3 bases from V and 0 bases from J, the junction contained 5 bases not matched to a gene. This CDR3 is built from 16 residues. CDR1 is LGHNA, CDR2 YNFKEQ, per germline. The DNA for the CDR3 is TGTGCCAGCAGCCAGTTACAGGGGTCTAGCAATCAGCCCCAGCATTTT. Protein sequence: CASSQLQGSSNQPQHF.

This chain links TRBV6-1 with TRBJ2-1, with TRBD1 identical over 9 bases. V shed 4 bases and J 8 bases; nucleotides not matched to a gene: 0. Germline CDR1 is MNHNS and CDR2 is SASEGT. CDR3 length: 12 amino acids. CDR3 DNA: TGTGCCAGCAGTGGGACAGGGGATGAGCAGTTCTTC. Its translation is CASSGTGDEQFF.